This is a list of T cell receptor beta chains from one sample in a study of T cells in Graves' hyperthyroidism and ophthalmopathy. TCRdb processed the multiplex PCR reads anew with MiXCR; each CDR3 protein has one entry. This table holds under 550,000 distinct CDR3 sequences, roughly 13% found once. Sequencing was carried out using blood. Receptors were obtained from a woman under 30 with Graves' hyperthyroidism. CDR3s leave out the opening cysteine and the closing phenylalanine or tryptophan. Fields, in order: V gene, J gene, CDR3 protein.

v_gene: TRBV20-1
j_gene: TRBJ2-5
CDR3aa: SAPGLGETQY

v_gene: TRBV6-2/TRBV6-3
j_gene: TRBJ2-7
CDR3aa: ASTETGYSYEQY

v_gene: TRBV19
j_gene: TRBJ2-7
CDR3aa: ASSDSGRHTYEQY

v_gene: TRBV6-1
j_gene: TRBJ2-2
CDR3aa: ASSSLAGTNTGELF

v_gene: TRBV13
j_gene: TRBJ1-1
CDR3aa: ASSDRHPNTEAF

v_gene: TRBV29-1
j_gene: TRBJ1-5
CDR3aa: SVGGDSNQPQH

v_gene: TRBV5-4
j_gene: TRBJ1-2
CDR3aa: ASSPGQPYGYT

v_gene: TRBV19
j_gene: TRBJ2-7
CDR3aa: ATSPSAGSYEQY

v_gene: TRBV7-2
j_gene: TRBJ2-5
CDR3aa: ASSTGQGGTQY

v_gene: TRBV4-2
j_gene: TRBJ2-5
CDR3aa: AGSQDGPRETQY

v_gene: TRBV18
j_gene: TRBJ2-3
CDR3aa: ASSADREADTQY

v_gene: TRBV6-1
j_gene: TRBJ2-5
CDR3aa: ASSEGIVEQETQY

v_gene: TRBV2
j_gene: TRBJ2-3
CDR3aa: ASSRESLTDTQY

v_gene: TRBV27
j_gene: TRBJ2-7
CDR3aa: ASSLVNAGGFAYEQY

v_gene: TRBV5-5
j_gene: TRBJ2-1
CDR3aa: ASSLVTSLDEQF

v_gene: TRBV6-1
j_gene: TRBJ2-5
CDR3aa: ASSTRPGQETQY

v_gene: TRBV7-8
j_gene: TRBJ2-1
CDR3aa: ASSSGGGTYNEQF

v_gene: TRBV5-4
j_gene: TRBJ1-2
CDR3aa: ASSFGQGIYGYT

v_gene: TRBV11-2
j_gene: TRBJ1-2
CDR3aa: ASSLEARNYGYT

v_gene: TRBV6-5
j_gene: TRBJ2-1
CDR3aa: ASSYPSGVRAPNEQF